This T cell receptor beta chain originates from a study of blood T cell repertoires in COVID-19. Turning to the study itself: Samples representing acute and convalescent COVID-19 were sourced from the United States, Italy and Spain. In each case, the material was cDNA or gDNA derived from T cells, B-cell-depleted T cells, or PBMCs.

The CDR3 is 15 amino acids. The germline V gene encodes CDR1 MNHEY and CDR2 SVGAGI. J was trimmed by 5 bases and V by 7 bases; bases with no gene match: 11. Authors' data handling: Nucleated cell counts were estimated from reference gene primer amplification. TCRdb's table, derived via immunoSEQ multiplex PCR, lists solely in-frame clones and lacks some. V and J calls and clone size are given by that table; D and trimming were obtained from the DNA. The repertoire holds 400,000 to 550,000 clones, with roughly 91% as singletons. Input material: peripheral blood. The clonotype was recovered from a woman aged 30 to 39 with acute or convalescent COVID-19. The rearrangement uses TRBV6-5 and TRBJ1-5; 7 positions match TRBD1. The CDR3 here is CASMASGGRDQPQHF. The CDR3 region has the DNA TGTGCCAGCATGGCGTCAGGGGGGCGGGATCAGCCCCAGCATTTT.